These T cell receptor beta chains were read from a single sample in a study of cytomegalovirus exposure and HLA in healthy donors. TCRdb keeps only in-frame clones here, not all; method: immunoSEQ multiplex PCR. Of 140,000 to 150,000 clones in the sample, approximately 85% were seen once. What was sequenced was PBMCs. Source of these receptors: a woman aged 40 to 50 in good health and CMV-seronegative. Both conserved end residues are part of each CDR3. The order of the fields is V gene, J gene, D gene, clone size, CDR3 protein, CDR3 DNA. D genes are given only for firm matches. Expanded clones are given a class, and other clones once, few, many or no size at all.

>TRBV4-3|TRBJ2-1|-|-
CASSQDWAVGQGVNEQFF
TGCGCCAGCAGCCAAGACTGGGCGGTGGGCCAAGGGGTTAATGAGCAGTTCTTC
>TRBV5-5|TRBJ2-7|-|-
CASSFFEGSYEQYF
TGTGCCAGCAGCTTCTTTGAGGGCTCCTACGAGCAGTACTTC
>TRBV5-1|TRBJ1-4|-|few
CASSLTGATNEKLFF
TGCGCCAGCAGCTTGACGGGGGCAACTAATGAAAAACTGTTTTTT
>TRBV6-5|TRBJ1-2|-|-
CARLTRVGHGYTF
TGTGCCAGACTTACGAGGGTCGGGCACGGCTACACCTTC
>TRBV5-1|TRBJ2-7|-|-
CASSSTTNPYEQYF
TGCGCCAGCAGCTCTACCACGAATCCCTACGAGCAGTACTTC
>TRBV30|TRBJ2-7|-|-
CAWIRRGGAYEQYF
TGTGCCTGGATCCGTCGAGGGGGGGCCTACGAGCAGTACTTC
>TRBV5-1|TRBJ2-7|TRBD2|-
CASSLFPSGSYEQYF
TGCGCCAGCAGCTTGTTTCCTAGCGGGTCATACGAGCAGTACTTC
>TRBV6-1|TRBJ2-7|-|-
CASSPPGLGSYEQYF
TGTGCCAGCAGTCCGCCGGGACTCGGCTCCTACGAGCAGTACTTC
>TRBV6-5|TRBJ2-7|-|-
CASTLGGGREQYF
TGTGCCAGCACCCTCGGAGGTGGGCGCGAGCAGTACTTC
>TRBV13|TRBJ2-3|TRBD2|-
CASSFDKLAGGPDTQYF
TGTGCCAGCAGCTTCGACAAGCTAGCGGGAGGGCCCGATACGCAGTATTTT
>TRBV19|TRBJ2-5|TRBD1|-
CASSSGQLETQYF
TGTGCCAGTAGCTCGGGACAGCTGGAGACCCAGTACTTC
>TRBV11-2|TRBJ2-7|-|-
CASSSLTGRGEQYF
TGTGCCAGCAGCTCGTTGACTGGGAGAGGCGAGCAGTACTTC
>TRBV29-1|TRBJ1-1|-|-
CSVWGVTVNTEAFF
TGCAGCGTGTGGGGAGTAACTGTGAACACTGAAGCTTTCTTT
>TRBV11-3|TRBJ2-1|TRBD2|-
CASSSGTSGSNEQFF
TGTGCCAGCAGCTCCGGGACTAGCGGGAGCAATGAGCAGTTCTTC
>TRBV4-2|TRBJ2-2|TRBD2|-
CASSQVQAGAQEGELFF
TGTGCCAGCAGCCAAGTTCAAGCGGGAGCCCAAGAGGGGGAGCTGTTTTTT
>TRBV7-9|TRBJ2-1|-|once
CSSSGTPSYNEQFF
TGTTCCAGCAGTGGGACTCCATCCTACAATGAGCAGTTCTTC
>TRBV7-2|TRBJ1-1|-|-
CASSPGVTEAFF
TGTGCCAGCAGCCCAGGGGTCACTGAAGCTTTCTTT
>TRBV5-1|TRBJ1-1|-|once
CASSGALDSEAFF
TGCGCCAGCAGCGGGGCGCTGGACAGTGAAGCTTTCTTT
>TRBV5-1|TRBJ2-2|TRBD2|-
CASSRTSGSNTGELFF
TGCGCCAGCAGCAGGACTAGCGGTTCGAACACCGGGGAGCTGTTTTTT
>TRBV4-1|TRBJ2-3|TRBD1|-
CASSPGQGGADTQYF
TGCGCCAGCAGCCCCGGACAGGGTGGGGCAGATACGCAGTATTTT
>TRBV11-2|TRBJ2-1|-|once
CASSSIPRTTHNEQFF
TGTGCCAGCAGCTCCATACCCCGGACTACCCACAATGAGCAGTTCTTC
>TRBV29-1|TRBJ1-1|-|-
CSVVGNGGGTEAFF
TGCAGCGTTGTGGGGAACGGGGGTGGAACTGAAGCTTTCTTT
>TRBV11-3|TRBJ2-7|-|-
CASSSHDRMQYF
TGTGCCAGCAGCTCCCACGACAGGATGCAGTACTTC
>TRBV4-2|TRBJ2-7|-|-
CASSQDMTRGYEQYF
TGTGCCAGCAGCCAAGATATGACTAGGGGCTACGAGCAGTACTTC
>TRBV6-5|TRBJ1-3|-|-
CASSYSDTGNTIYF
TGTGCCAGCAGTTATTCGGACACTGGAAACACCATATATTTT
>TRBV28|TRBJ1-2|TRBD1|-
CASSTLPGQGRGYTF
TGTGCCAGCAGTACCCTTCCGGGACAGGGGAGAGGCTACACCTTC
>TRBV28|TRBJ2-1|TRBD2|-
CASSLAGLADNEQFF
TGTGCCAGCAGTTTAGCGGGACTAGCGGACAATGAGCAGTTCTTC
>TRBV28|TRBJ1-4|-|-
CASSAIRTVGREKLFF
TGTGCCAGCAGTGCAATAAGGACAGTGGGCAGAGAAAAACTGTTTTTT
>TRBV29-1|TRBJ2-1|TRBD2|-
CSVEGLAGYNEQFF
TGCAGCGTTGAAGGACTAGCGGGTTACAATGAGCAGTTCTTC
>TRBV5-1|TRBJ2-2|-|-
CASSAGPYTGELFF
TGCGCCAGCAGCGCGGGGCCTTACACCGGGGAGCTGTTTTTT
>TRBV30|TRBJ1-2|-|-
CAWSVNRGVDYGYTF
TGTGCCTGGAGTGTAAATCGGGGGGTAGACTATGGCTACACCTTC
>TRBV5-1|TRBJ2-1|TRBD1|few
CASSLDRGPHNEQFF
TGCGCCAGCAGCTTGGACAGGGGGCCCCACAATGAGCAGTTCTTC
>TRBV5-1|TRBJ2-7|TRBD2|-
CASSLVSGTSYEQYF
TGCGCCAGCAGCTTGGTTAGCGGGACGTCCTACGAGCAGTACTTC
>TRBV28|TRBJ1-4|TRBD1|-
CASSFRTGGYLFF
TGTGCCAGCAGTTTTCGGACAGGCGGCTACCTGTTTTTT
>TRBV7-9|TRBJ1-1|-|-
CASSLAAGGAGTEAFF
TGTGCCAGCAGCCTAGCAGCGGGGGGCGCGGGGACTGAAGCTTTCTTT
>TRBV5-5|TRBJ2-7|TRBD1|-
CASSPAAPRQGPYEQYF
TGTGCCAGCAGCCCAGCCGCCCCTCGACAGGGTCCCTACGAGCAGTACTTC
>TRBV2|TRBJ2-5|-|-
CASSYYQETQYF
TGTGCCAGCAGTTACTATCAAGAGACCCAGTACTTC
>TRBV4-1|TRBJ1-1|TRBD1|-
CASSHLTGTMNTEAFF
TGCGCCAGCAGCCACCTGACAGGGACAATGAACACTGAAGCTTTCTTT
>TRBV9|TRBJ2-2|-|-
CASSVVSDTGELFF
TGTGCCAGCAGCGTAGTGTCAGACACCGGGGAGCTGTTTTTT
>TRBV27|TRBJ2-1|-|-
CASSQGNEQFF
TGTGCCAGCAGTCAGGGGAATGAGCAGTTCTTC